A single sample is the source of the 8 T cell receptor beta chains below, sequenced in a study of T cell changes during pregnancy in multiple sclerosis. Only in-frame clones appear in the TCRdb table, and some are missing; sequencing was by immunoSEQ multiplex PCR. The sample consists of 40,000 to 45,000 clones, roughly 87% of them appearing once. Sequenced material: CD4+ T cells from peripheral blood mononuclear cells, taken in the first trimester of pregnancy. The receptors here all came from a female donor with multiple sclerosis, enrolled in a pregnancy study.

The chain uses TRBV19 and TRBJ1-2; 8 bases agree with TRBD1. This CDR3 has 15 residues. J lost 8 bases, V lost 1 base, and 9 bases had no gene match. The germline V gene has CDR1 LNHDA and CDR2 SQIVND (reference sequence). CDR3 amino acids: CASSIVLGTGDGYTF. In nucleotides, the CDR3 is TGTGCCAGTAGTATAGTATTAGGGACAGGAGACGGCTACACCTTC.

This clone was counted only a few times. The genes are TRBV9 and TRBJ1-3; TRBD1 matches 7 bases. The germline gives CDR1 SGDLS, CDR2 YYNGEE. V gave up 0 bases and J gave up 0 bases; unmatched junction bases: 6. This CDR3 contains 17 residues. For the CDR3, the DNA is TGTGCCAGCAGCGTAGAGGCAGGGGGTTACTCTGGAAACACCATATATTTT. Protein sequence: CASSVEAGGYSGNTIYF. The entire variable domain, with the rest obtained from reference TRBV9 and TRBJ1-3, is as follows: DSGVTQTPKHLITATGQRVTLRCSPRSGDLSVYWYQQSLDQGLQFLIQYYNGEERAKGNILERFSAQQFPDLHSELNLSSLELGDSALYFCASSVEAGGYSGNTIYFGEGSWLTVV.

The V and J genes are TRBV7-9 and TRBJ2-1; 9 nucleotides agree with TRBD2. The CDR3 runs 14 residues. The V gene end was trimmed by 0 bases and the J gene end by 7 bases; junction bases not matched to a gene: 1. Germline V CDR1 and CDR2: SEHNR, FQNEAQ (reference sequence). DNA of the CDR3: TGTGCCAGCAGCTTAGCGCTAGCGGGAAATGAGCAGTTCTTC. Translating it yields CASSLALAGNEQFF.

This chain uses TRBV9 with TRBJ2-3; D remains ambiguous. The germline V gene has CDR1 SGDLS and CDR2 YYNGEE. V lost 4 bases, J lost 9 bases, and 15 bases lay in between. The CDR3 is made up of 13 amino acids. The CDR3 reads CASSTYGGITQYF. CDR3 nucleotides: TGTGCCAGCAGCACGTACGGCGGTATAACGCAGTATTTT.

This clone was seen only a few times. This sequence joins TRBV4-2 and TRBJ2-3; 10 bases line up with TRBD2. V lost 3 bases to trimming and J lost 2 bases; unmatched junction nucleotides: 8. This CDR3 is built from 17 residues. The V gene's germline CDR1 is LGHNA and CDR2 YNFKEQ. DNA for the CDR3: TGTGCCAGCAGCCAGGCGGTGCTAGCGGGGGTCACAGATACGCAGTATTTT. It encodes CASSQAVLAGVTDTQYF.

This chain uses TRBV5-1 with TRBJ2-1; 7 bases are shared with TRBD2. This CDR3 has 13 amino acids. Per germline, CDR1 SGHRS and CDR2 YFSETQ. After removal of 4 bases from V and 4 bases from J, the junction contained 2 bases not matched to a gene. The CDR3 region has the DNA TGCGCCAGCAGCGTTAGCGGGTACAATGAGCAGTTCTTC. This translates into CASSVSGYNEQFF.

This rearrangement joins TRBV5-1 to TRBJ1-3; D gene ambiguous. Germline assignment: CDR1 SGHRS and CDR2 YFSETQ. The CDR3 covers 15 residues. The V and J ends lost 1 base and 0 bases respectively, with 8 bases between them. CDR3 nucleotides: TGCGCCAGCAGCTTGCTAGGAAGCTCTGGAAACACCATATATTTT. Its translation is CASSLLGSSGNTIYF.

The chain combines TRBV29-1 with TRBJ2-2, with a possible D match to TRBD2 (6 bases). Looked up from germline, CDR1 is SQVTM and CDR2 is ANQGSEA. With 4 bases removed from V and 2 bases from J, the gap between germline ends came to 11 bases. CDR3 length: 14 amino acids. The CDR3 region is CSVATDYNTGELFF. The CDR3 bases are TGCAGCGTTGCGACGGACTATAACACCGGGGAGCTGTTTTTT.